This is a list of T cell receptor beta chains from one sample in a study of cytomegalovirus exposure and HLA in healthy donors. Clones were sequenced by immunoSEQ multiplex PCR, and TCRdb holds only the in-frame ones, with some missing. The repertoire holds 110,000 or so clones, about 80% seen once, with 2.1% in the top ten. Sequences were obtained from PBMCs. Receptors were obtained from a man aged 25-40 years in good health and CMV-seronegative. The CDR3 runs from the conserved cysteine through the conserved F or W. The D gene is left open where the match is weak. Only part of the rows carry a size: once, few, many, or a class if the clone is expanded.

clone_size d_call j_call v_call cdr3_aa cdr3_nt
few TRBD1 TRBJ1-2 TRBV6-1 CASSERGQGLSNYGYTF TGTGCCAGCAGTGAACGGGGACAGGGGCTATCTAACTATGGCTACACCTTC
. . TRBJ1-1 TRBV29-1 CSVKQNSMNTEAFF TGCAGCGTTAAACAGAACTCTATGAACACTGAAGCTTTCTTT
. . TRBJ2-7 TRBV2 CASSQVSYEQYF TGTGCCAGCTCTCAGGTCTCCTACGAGCAGTACTTC
. . TRBJ2-3 TRBV5-4 CASSLGGSTDTQYF TGTGCCAGCAGCTTGGGGGGCAGCACAGATACGCAGTATTTT
. TRBD2 TRBJ2-1 TRBV19 CASSIASGGFNEQFF TGTGCCAGTAGTATTGCTAGCGGGGGTTTCAATGAGCAGTTCTTC
. . TRBJ1-3 TRBV6-5 CASSRGGNTIYF TGTGCCAGCAGTCGAGGAGGAAACACCATATATTTT
. . TRBJ1-6 TRBV7-2 CASSLEFTGNSPLHF TGTGCCAGCAGCTTAGAGTTCACCGGGAATTCACCCCTCCACTTT
. . TRBJ1-5 TRBV15 CATSRDLQGFGNQPQHF TGTGCCACCAGCAGAGATCTTCAGGGGTTCGGCAATCAGCCCCAGCATTTT
. TRBD1 TRBJ1-2 TRBV5-8 CASSWGRQGNNGYTF TGTGCCAGCAGCTGGGGGCGACAGGGTAACAATGGCTACACCTTC
few TRBD1 TRBJ2-1 TRBV6-5 CASRSTGTNEQFF TGTGCCAGCAGGTCGACAGGGACGAATGAGCAGTTCTTC
. . TRBJ1-5 TRBV2 CASSESVAGYQPQHF TGTGCCAGCAGTGAAAGTGTGGCGGGGTACCAGCCCCAGCATTTT
. TRBD1 TRBJ1-2 TRBV6-4 CASSPPDRGNYGYTF TGTGCCAGCAGCCCCCCAGACAGGGGAAACTATGGCTACACCTTC